These T cell receptor beta chains were read from a single sample in a study of Ad26.COV2.S vaccination and SARS-CoV-2 variants. Sequenced by immunoSEQ multiplex PCR; TCRdb stores in-frame clones only, minus some. The data show about 350,000 clones, with 88% seen just once and around 5.8% held by the top ten. Material: peripheral blood, obtained in a trial of Ad26.COV2.S vaccine versus placebo. Receptor source: a person aged 18 to 59 who received the Ad26.COV2.S COVID-19 vaccine or a placebo. CDR3s include the opening cysteine and the closing phenylalanine or tryptophan. The D gene is left open where the match is weak. Clone size is shown for a subset of rows, as once, few, many or a class of expanded clone.

D gene,J gene,clone size,V gene,CDR3 length,CDR3 DNA,CDR3 protein
.,TRBJ1-2,.,TRBV5-4,13,TGTGCCAGCAGCTTGGACAGGGAGGGTGGCTACACCTTC,CASSLDREGGYTF
.,TRBJ2-5,.,TRBV19,13,TGTGCCAGTAGTATAGCACGGGGGGAGACCCAGTACTTC,CASSIARGETQYF
.,TRBJ1-3,.,TRBV18,15,TGTGCCAGCTCACCACAGGGGATTTCTGGAAACACCATATATTTT,CASSPQGISGNTIYF
.,TRBJ1-1,.,TRBV11-3,14,TGTGCCAGCAGCTTTGGGCACATGAACACTGAAGCTTTCTTT,CASSFGHMNTEAFF
.,TRBJ1-4,.,TRBV7-2,15,TGTGCCAGCAGCTTAGGACAGACCGGTAATGAAAAACTGTTTTTT,CASSLGQTGNEKLFF
TRBD1,TRBJ1-6,.,TRBV4-2,17,TGTGCCAGCAGCCCCACAGGGGGCGGTAATGTTAATTCACCCCTCCACTTT,CASSPTGGGNVNSPLHF
.,TRBJ1-2,.,TRBV29-1,13,TGCAGCGTAAGGACAGTGACTAACTATGGCTACACCTTC,CSVRTVTNYGYTF
.,TRBJ1-3,.,TRBV6-6,16,TGTGCCAGCAGTTACTCGACATTTGGATCTGGAAACACCATATATTTT,CASSYSTFGSGNTIYF
.,TRBJ2-5,once,TRBV7-8,12,TGTGCCAGCAGCTTGGGGAAAGAGACCCAGTACTTC,CASSLGKETQYF
.,TRBJ2-7,.,TRBV4-3,14,TGCGCCAGCAGCCAAGATCAGGGTTACTACGAGCAGTACTTC,CASSQDQGYYEQYF
.,TRBJ1-1,.,TRBV28,13,TGTGCCAGCAGTTTATTAGGTGGGACTGAAGCTTTCTTT,CASSLLGGTEAFF
TRBD2,TRBJ2-1,.,TRBV28,15,TGTGCCAGCAGTAACTCAGGGGGACTAGCTAATGAGCAGTTCTTC,CASSNSGGLANEQFF
TRBD1,TRBJ2-7,few,TRBV7-3,17,TGTGCCAGCAGCTCCGGGACAGGGGGCTTCGATTCCTACGAGCAGTACTTC,CASSSGTGGFDSYEQYF
TRBD1,TRBJ1-2,once,TRBV10-3,13,TGTGCCATCGAACGGGACAGGGACTATGGCTACACCTTC,CAIERDRDYGYTF
.,TRBJ2-4,.,TRBV4-2,15,TGTGCCAGCAGCCAAGAGTACCTAGCCAAAAACATTCAGTACTTC,CASSQEYLAKNIQYF
TRBD2,TRBJ2-1,.,TRBV4-3,17,TGCGCCAGCAGCCAAAGGGTAGCGGGGGCACCTTACAATGAGCAGTTCTTC,CASSQRVAGAPYNEQFF
TRBD2,TRBJ2-5,.,TRBV5-1,13,TGCGCCAGCAGCCGACTAGCGCAAGAGACCCAGTACTTC,CASSRLAQETQYF
.,TRBJ1-2,.,TRBV12-3/TRBV12-4,13,TGTGCCAGCAGTTTGACAGGCGCCTATGGCTACACCTTC,CASSLTGAYGYTF
.,TRBJ1-1,.,TRBV19,12,TGTGCCAGTAGTTTCCGGAACACTGAAGCTTTCTTT,CASSFRNTEAFF
.,TRBJ1-2,.,TRBV4-3,13,TGCGCCAGCAGCCAAGATCCCGCAGGTTCGGAATGCTTC,CASSQDPAGSECF
.,TRBJ2-7,.,TRBV4-3,12,TGCGCCAGCAGCCAGCTCAGGGGCGAGCAGTACTTC,CASSQLRGEQYF
.,TRBJ1-2,.,TRBV7-3,17,TGTGCCAGCGCAGTTATGGGGGGGACGAGGTTTAACTATGGCTACACCTTC,CASAVMGGTRFNYGYTF
.,TRBJ2-2,.,TRBV12-3/TRBV12-4,13,TGTGCCAGCAGTTGGGAGAGCACCGGGGAGCTGTTTTTT,CASSWESTGELFF
.,TRBJ2-3,.,TRBV6-2/TRBV6-3,18,TGTGCCAGCAGTTACCAGAGGGGGGGAACGGGGACCACAGATACGCAGTATTTT,CASSYQRGGTGTTDTQYF
.,TRBJ1-1,.,TRBV19,15,TGTGCCAGTAGTATGGGTGGGAAGGGTAGGACTGAAGCTTTCTTT,CASSMGGKGRTEAFF
.,TRBJ1-1,.,TRBV6-5,16,TGTGCCAGCAGTTACTCTATCTTTCAGGGGAAGGCTGAAGCTTTCTTT,CASSYSIFQGKAEAFF
.,TRBJ2-1,.,TRBV2,12,TGTGCCAGCAGTGTCGGATACAATGAGCAGTTCTTC,CASSVGYNEQFF
.,TRBJ2-7,.,TRBV7-8,15,TGTGCCACCGCTGTTCAGCGACTAAGGGGCTACGAGCAGTACTTC,CATAVQRLRGYEQYF
.,TRBJ2-3,.,TRBV7-9,13,TGTGCCAGCAGCTTAGGACTAACAGATACGCAGTATTTT,CASSLGLTDTQYF
TRBD1,TRBJ2-1,.,TRBV6-5,14,TGTGCCAGCAGTTTTCGACAGGGGGGGAATGAGCAGTTCTTC,CASSFRQGGNEQFF
TRBD1,TRBJ1-2,.,TRBV5-4,15,TGTGCCAGCAGCGTGGACTTGGGACAGTTTATGGGCTACACCTTC,CASSVDLGQFMGYTF
.,TRBJ1-2,.,TRBV4-3,17,TGCGCCAGCAGCCAAGATTTCCCTGAAATATGGGGAAGCGGCTACACCTTC,CASSQDFPEIWGSGYTF
TRBD1,TRBJ2-5,.,TRBV5-4,15,TGTGCCAGCAGCGCCCAGACAGGGTGGCAAGAGACCCAGTACTTC,CASSAQTGWQETQYF
.,TRBJ1-2,.,TRBV9,13,TGTGCCAGCAGCGTAGAACAGGGAAGTGGCTACACCTTC,CASSVEQGSGYTF
.,TRBJ1-1,.,TRBV4-3,14,TGCGCCAGCAGCCAAGATTCAGGGTTTGGTGAAGCTTTCTTT,CASSQDSGFGEAFF
.,TRBJ2-5,.,TRBV7-2,11,TGTGCCAGCAGCTCTAGCGCCCCCCAGTACTTC,CASSSSAPQYF
TRBD2,TRBJ2-5,.,TRBV11-3,19,TGTGCCAGCAGGCTTCAAGTCAGCGGCGGGCGGGAGGGACAAGAGACCCAGTACTTC,CASRLQVSGGREGQETQYF
TRBD1,TRBJ2-7,.,TRBV2,14,TGTGCCAGCTATGACGGGACAGGGGTGTACGAGCAGTACTTC,CASYDGTGVYEQYF
.,TRBJ1-2,.,TRBV7-2,18,TGTGCCAGCAGCTTAGGGGTACACGTCCCTCAAAGGGGTTCTGGCTACACCTTC,CASSLGVHVPQRGSGYTF
TRBD2,TRBJ2-1,.,TRBV4-2,16,TGTGCCAGCAGCCAAGAACTAGCGGGAGCCTACAATGAGCAGTTCTTC,CASSQELAGAYNEQFF
.,TRBJ2-3,once,TRBV7-9,16,TGTGCCAGCAGCTTATCCGAGCTAGCCAGCACAGATACGCAGTATTTT,CASSLSELASTDTQYF
TRBD1,TRBJ1-1,.,TRBV5-1,17,TGCGCCAGCAGCCCACCTGAAACCCGGGACAGGGCCCGTGAAGCTTTCTTT,CASSPPETRDRAREAFF
.,TRBJ2-3,.,TRBV19,15,TGTGCCAGTAGTAGGACGGTCACGAGCACAGATACGCAGTATTTT,CASSRTVTSTDTQYF
.,TRBJ1-1,.,TRBV28,13,TGTGCCAGCAGTTCCCCAGGGAGGACTGAAGCTTTCTTT,CASSSPGRTEAFF
.,TRBJ2-1,.,TRBV6-6,13,TGTGCCAGCTCAGATAGGGGCAGGGATGAGCAGTTCTTC,CASSDRGRDEQFF
TRBD1,TRBJ2-7,.,TRBV5-6,15,TGTGCCAGCAGCCGGACAGGGACAGACCCTTACGAGCAGTACTTC,CASSRTGTDPYEQYF
.,TRBJ2-2,.,TRBV2,14,TGTGCCAGCAAGTCGATGTTAAACACCGGGGAGCTGTTTTTT,CASKSMLNTGELFF
.,TRBJ2-3,once,TRBV12-1,16,TGTGCCAGCAGCCAATCGGGACACCGAATCACAGATACGCAGTATTTT,CASSQSGHRITDTQYF
.,TRBJ2-1,.,TRBV7-3,13,TGTGCCAGCAGCACTCACCGGGACAATGAGCAGTTCTTC,CASSTHRDNEQFF
TRBD1,TRBJ2-1,.,TRBV28,16,TGTGCCAGCAGGCTAGGGACAGGTCCCTCCTACAATGAGCAGTTCTTC,CASRLGTGPSYNEQFF
TRBD1,TRBJ2-7,.,TRBV27,15,TGTGCCAGCAGTCTTACCGGGACAGAGGCTCTGGAGCAGTACTTC,CASSLTGTEALEQYF
.,TRBJ2-5,.,TRBV3-1/TRBV3-2,14,TGTGCCAGCAGCCAAATGAGGGGGGGGGAGACCCAGTACTTC,CASSQMRGGETQYF
.,TRBJ2-7,few,TRBV28,13,TGTGCCAGCAGTTTAGGAGGGGCTGACGAGCAGTACTTC,CASSLGGADEQYF
.,TRBJ1-4,.,TRBV2,15,TGTGCCAGCATAGCGGGGAAACGGGTCTCTGAAAAACTGTTTTTT,CASIAGKRVSEKLFF
TRBD1,TRBJ1-1,once,TRBV6-4,18,TGTGCCAGCAGTGACTCAAGGGGGACAGGTCTTGGGTTGTACGGAGCTTTCTTT,CASSDSRGTGLGLYGAFF
TRBD1,TRBJ1-5,once,TRBV19,14,TGTGCCAGTAGGACAACAGGGGGCAATCAGCCCCAGCATTTT,CASRTTGGNQPQHF
TRBD1,TRBJ1-6,.,TRBV7-2,17,TGTGCCAGCAGCACAAACAGGGGAACGGTCAATAATTCACCCCTCCACTTT,CASSTNRGTVNNSPLHF
TRBD2,TRBJ2-7,.,TRBV5-4,15,TGTGCCAGCAGCCTCGGGGGGGCAAGCTCCTACGAGCAGTACTTC,CASSLGGASSYEQYF
TRBD1,TRBJ2-7,.,TRBV6-2/TRBV6-3,14,TGTGCCAGCAGTGGCAGAACAGGGGGCTACGAGCAGTACTTC,CASSGRTGGYEQYF
TRBD2,TRBJ2-3,few,TRBV6-4,16,TGTGCCAGCAGTGACGGACTAGCGGGGGGGCCAGATACGCAGTATTTT,CASSDGLAGGPDTQYF